Reported below is one T cell receptor (beta chain). Authors' methods: Cell counts per sample came from amplifying reference gene primers. Generated by immunoSEQ multiplex PCR, the TCRdb table keeps only in-frame clones and is missing some. Clone size and the V and J calls come from that table; the DNA yielded D and trimming. The table includes 200,000 or so clones, approximately 80% detected once. The source of the sample is a study of blood T cell repertoires in COVID-19. Across the study: Whether acute or convalescent, the COVID-19 samples came from the United States, Italy and Spain. Sources were T cells, B-cell-depleted T cells, or PBMCs; the material itself was cDNA or gDNA.

The CDR3 length is 14 residues. The V gene end was trimmed by 5 bases and the J gene end by 7 bases; junction bases not matched to a gene: 8. Per germline, CDR1 MNHEY and CDR2 SMNVEV (reference sequence). Patients at the Seattle site were enrolled during active infection and followed longitudinally. The chain links TRBV27 to TRBJ2-1, with TRBD1 matching over 7 bases. The sequence was obtained from a woman aged 80 or over with COVID-19, enrolled during active disease. The sample was peripheral blood. The CDR3 spells CASSPHEGANEQFF. Written as DNA, the CDR3 is TGTGCCAGCAGTCCCCACGAGGGGGCGAATGAGCAGTTCTTC.